This paragraph reports one T cell receptor (beta chain). The antigen remains undetermined. At one end the junction does not follow the germline gene, possibly because of a read error. A second PCR, run for 7 to 11 cycles, used a sample-barcoded 5' primer plus a J-beta primer mix. TCRdb itself ran the 5' RACE reads through MiXCR, one entry per CDR3 protein. The table shows roughly 2 million distinct CDR3 sequences, with less than 50% occurring only once. The data derive from a study of blood T cells in healthy people across ages. Study-wide results and limits: Any conclusive comparison of naive versus antigen-experienced cells was prevented by using unsorted PBMCs. Older individuals had lower TCR beta diversity per million T cells (the decline was roughly linear).

The length of the CDR3 is 14 residues. From germline, CDR1 is SGHRS and CDR2 YFSETQ. The TCR was taken from a middle-aged woman in good health. The chain is built from TRBV5-1 and TRBJ1-2; 8 nucleotides agree with TRBD1. Input material: blood. DNA for the CDR3: TGTGCCAGCAGCGTGGCCGGACAGGGCTATGGCTACACCTTC. It translates to CASSVAGQGYGYTF.